These 2 T cell receptor beta chains were all obtained from the same sample, sequenced in a study of T cell repertoires in cytomegalovirus infection. Each CDR3 protein gets one entry after TCRdb re-called the reads with MiXCR. This table has hundreds of thousands of distinct CDR3 sequences, roughly 26% appearing once. Sequencing used CD8+ T cells from PBMCs. The receptors stem from a human donor in good health (CMV status not recorded). Some clones in this sample may be carry-over from other donors' samples.

This clonotype came up many times. This sequence joins TRBV7-8 and TRBJ2-1, with 7 bases that match TRBD2. In germline, CDR1 is SGHVS, CDR2 FQNEAQ. This CDR3 comprises 15 residues. Trimming cost V 1 base and J 9 bases; bases outside gene matches: 9. CDR3 loop: CASSLETSRLGEQFF. The CDR3 coding sequence is TGTGCCAGCAGCTTAGAGACTAGCAGACTGGGTGAGCAGTTCTTC.

A few counts support this clonotype. This chain joins TRBV19 and TRBJ2-4; possibly TRBD2 for D (5 bases). The V gene's germline CDR1 is LNHDA and CDR2 SQIVND (reference sequence). CDR3 length: 17 residues. The V gene lost 2 bases and the J gene lost 2 bases, with 16 bases spanning the gap. CDR3 in DNA: TGTGCCAGTAGTATATTCGGGCGGGTAGCTTCCAAAAACATTCAGTACTTC. Translated, it gives CASSIFGRVASKNIQYF.